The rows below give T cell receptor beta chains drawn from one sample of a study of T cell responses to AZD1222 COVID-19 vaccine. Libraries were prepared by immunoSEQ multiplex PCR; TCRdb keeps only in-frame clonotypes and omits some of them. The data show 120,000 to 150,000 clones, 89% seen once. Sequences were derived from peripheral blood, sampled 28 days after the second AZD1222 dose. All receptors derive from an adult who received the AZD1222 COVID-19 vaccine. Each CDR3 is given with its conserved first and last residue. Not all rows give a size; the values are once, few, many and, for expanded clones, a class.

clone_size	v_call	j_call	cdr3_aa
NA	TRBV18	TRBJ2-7	CASSLGADEQYF
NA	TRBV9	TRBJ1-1	CASSPRLGSEAFF
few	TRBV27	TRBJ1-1	CASKIQGMNTEAFF
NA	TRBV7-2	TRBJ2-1	CASSLNLATSLSYNEQFF
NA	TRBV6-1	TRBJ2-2	CASSETSGPYTGELFF
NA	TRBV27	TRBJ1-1	CASSSRRDKNTEAFF
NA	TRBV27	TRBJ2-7	CASSTTGVPYEQYF
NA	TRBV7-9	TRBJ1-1	CASSRQGEVEAFF
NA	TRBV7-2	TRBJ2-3	CASSPFGDTDTQYF
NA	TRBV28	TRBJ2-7	CASSPTPKGARSYEQYF
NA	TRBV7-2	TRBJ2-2	CASRLQGAGNTGELFF
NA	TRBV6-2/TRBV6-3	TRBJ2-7	CASSYPPDVGPREQYF
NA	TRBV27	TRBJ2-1	CASSYGPYNEQFF
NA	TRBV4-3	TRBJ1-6	CASSQDSGQGMRNSPLHF
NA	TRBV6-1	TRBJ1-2	CASSEYAGNGYTF
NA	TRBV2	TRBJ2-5	CASSPGQGAFGETQYF
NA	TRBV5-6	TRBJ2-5	CASSPGAAGRETQYF
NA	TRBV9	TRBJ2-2	CASSENTGELFF
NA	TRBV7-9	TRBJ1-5	CASSLGGEYNQPQHF
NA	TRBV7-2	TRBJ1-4	CASSFQGTATNEKLFF
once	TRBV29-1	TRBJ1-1	CSVQLMGEGAEAFF
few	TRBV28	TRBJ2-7	CASSSHEQYF
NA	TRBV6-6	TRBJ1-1	CASSYPFDRRTEAFF
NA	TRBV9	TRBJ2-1	CASSVGLAHNEQFF
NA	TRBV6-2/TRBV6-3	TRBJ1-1	CASSWTGGEAFF
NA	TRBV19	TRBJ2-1	CASSMGTRNEQFF
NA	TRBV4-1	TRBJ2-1	CASSLLRGEQFF
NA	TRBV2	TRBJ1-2	CASRGPSSNYGYTF
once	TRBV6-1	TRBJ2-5	CASSDARNQETQYF
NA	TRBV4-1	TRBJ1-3	CASSHLGQGSSGNTIYF
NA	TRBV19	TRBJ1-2	CASSPRAGGVYGYTF
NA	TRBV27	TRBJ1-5	CASSSSGASYNQPQHF
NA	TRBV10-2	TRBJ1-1	CASSASDRLTEAFF
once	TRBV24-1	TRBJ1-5	CATSDSRGGGQPQHF
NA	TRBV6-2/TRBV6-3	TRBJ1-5	CASSLWAVSNQPQHF
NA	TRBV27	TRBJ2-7	CASSLNESPTHEQYF
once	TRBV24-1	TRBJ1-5	CATGTGQGVNQPQHF
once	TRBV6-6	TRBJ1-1	CASSYGQSAEAFF
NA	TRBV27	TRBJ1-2	CASSFVSAFAQQYGYTF
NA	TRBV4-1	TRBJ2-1	CASSQVSGRFPYNEQFF
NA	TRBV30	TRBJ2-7	CAYNSGTGQVEQYF
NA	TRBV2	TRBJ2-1	CASTYITSGRARALF
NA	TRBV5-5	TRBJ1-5	CASSLGVRDRGLSNQPQHF
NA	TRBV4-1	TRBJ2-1	CASSQDRIVGHNEQFF
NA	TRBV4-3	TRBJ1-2	CASSQDRAYGYTF
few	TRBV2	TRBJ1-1	CASTIQGAGTEAFF
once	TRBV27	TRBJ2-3	CASRQPGLAGGLGGTDTQYF
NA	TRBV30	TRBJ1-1	CAWSVLNTEAFF
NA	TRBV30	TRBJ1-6	CACTGLNSPLHF
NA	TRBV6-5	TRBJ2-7	CALGGPGDTYEQYF
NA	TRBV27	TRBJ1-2	CASSFPSGEGYTF
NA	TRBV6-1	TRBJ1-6	CASSARTGSHNSPLHF
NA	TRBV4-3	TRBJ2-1	CASSQGTNEQFF
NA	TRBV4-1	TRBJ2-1	CASSHPAALSYNEQFF
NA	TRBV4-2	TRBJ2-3	CASSQASLAGGTTDTQYF
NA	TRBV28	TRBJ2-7	CASSLGDRLPYEQYF
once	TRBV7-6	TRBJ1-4	CASSYQPPGQGEKLFF
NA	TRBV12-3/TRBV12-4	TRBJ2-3	CASRPIIPDTQYF
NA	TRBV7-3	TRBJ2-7	CASSLEGQIYEQYF